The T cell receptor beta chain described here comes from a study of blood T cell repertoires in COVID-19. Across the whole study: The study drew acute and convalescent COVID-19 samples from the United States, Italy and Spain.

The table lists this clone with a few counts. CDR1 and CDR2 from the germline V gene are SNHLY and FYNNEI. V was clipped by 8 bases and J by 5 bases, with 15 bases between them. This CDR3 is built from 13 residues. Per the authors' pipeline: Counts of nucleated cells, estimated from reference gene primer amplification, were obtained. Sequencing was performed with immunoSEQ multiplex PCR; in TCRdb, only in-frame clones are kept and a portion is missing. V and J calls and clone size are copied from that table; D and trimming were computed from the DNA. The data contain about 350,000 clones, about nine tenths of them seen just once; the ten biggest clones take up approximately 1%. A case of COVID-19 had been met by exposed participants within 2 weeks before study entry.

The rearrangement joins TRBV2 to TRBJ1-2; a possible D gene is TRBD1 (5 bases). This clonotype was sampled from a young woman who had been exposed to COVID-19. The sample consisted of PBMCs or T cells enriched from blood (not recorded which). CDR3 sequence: CASLSGRTYGYTF. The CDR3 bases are TGTGCCAGCCTTTCGGGCAGGACATATGGCTACACCTTC.